These 23 T cell receptor beta chains were sequenced from one sample in a study of CD8+ T cells in alopecia areata. This sample's treatment: oral pan-JAK inhibitor, 5-10 mg twice daily. Reverse transcribed after extraction, RNA yielded cDNA as the sequencing template. The protocol was immunoSEQ multiplex PCR, while the TCRdb copy is restricted to in-frame clones and leaves out a portion. The sample records about 150,000 clones, about two thirds being singletons. The sample here was CD4+ T cells sorted from blood, taken at week 4, from a patient treated with tofacitinib. These receptors were taken from a human donor with alopecia areata.

The V and J genes are TRBV30 and TRBJ1-1; a possible D gene is TRBD1 (5 bases). V gave up 5 bases and J gave up 6 bases, with 10 bases separating them. The germline CDR1 and CDR2 sequences are GTSNPN and SVGIG (reference sequence). The CDR3 spans 11 residues. The CDR3 DNA sequence: TGTGCCTGGGCGCAGGGTCCTGAAGCTTTCTTT. Translation: CAWAQGPEAFF. Complete variable domain (other parts from reference TRBV30 and TRBJ1-1): SQTIHQWPATLVQPVGSPLSLECTVEGTSNPNLYWYRQAAGRGLQLLFYSVGIGQISSEVPQNLSASRPQDRQFILSSKKLLLSDSGFYLCAWAQGPEAFFGQGTRLTVV.

The V and J genes are TRBV27 and TRBJ1-2; 7 bases line up with TRBD1. Germline CDR1 and CDR2: MNHEY and SMNVEV (reference sequence). The CDR3 sequence is 14 residues long. V was clipped by 5 bases and J by 7 bases; unmatched bases: 10. CDR3 bases: TGTGCCAGCAGTATGATCAGGGGGTCGGGTGGCTACACCTTC. Translation: CASSMIRGSGGYTF.

The chain employs TRBV10-3 and TRBJ2-1; a weak D match, TRBD2 (6 bases). V lost 2 bases and J lost 8, with 7 bases in between. This CDR3 is built from 12 residues. Germline CDR1 ENHRY, CDR2 SYGVKD. CDR3 in amino acids: CAISEGEDEQFF. In nucleotides, the CDR3 is TGTGCCATCAGTGAGGGGGAGGATGAGCAGTTCTTC.

V gene TRBV19 combines with J gene TRBJ1-6; tentatively, D is TRBD1 (5 bases). The CDR3 is 15 amino acids. Germline CDR1 LNHDA, CDR2 SQIVND (reference sequence). The V and J ends lost 3 bases and 9 bases respectively, with 15 bases between them. The CDR3 sequence: CASSIWPTAASPLHF. The DNA of the CDR3 is TGTGCCAGTAGTATTTGGCCGACAGCGGCTTCACCCCTCCACTTT. The full variable domain, in which reference TRBV19 and TRBJ1-6 provide the parts outside the CDR3, is DGGITQSPKYLFRKEGQNVTLSCEQNLNHDAMYWYRQDPGQGLRLIYYSQIVNDFQKGDIAEGYSVSREKKESFPLTVTSAQKNPTAFYLCASSIWPTAASPLHFGNGTRLTVT.

This sequence joins TRBV6-5 and TRBJ1-1; 12 bases agree with TRBD1. The CDR3 totals 15 residues. CDR1 and CDR2 from the germline V gene are MNHEY and SVGAGI. The V gene end was trimmed by 8 bases and the J gene end by 1 base; junction bases not matched to a gene: 5. This CDR3 reads CASSWDRGQNTEAFF. The DNA for the CDR3 is TGTGCCAGCTCCTGGGACAGGGGGCAGAACACTGAAGCTTTCTTT.

The J gene is TRBJ1-6, the V gene TRBV19, with a weak D call TRBD1 (5 bases). With 5 bases removed from V and 7 bases from J, the gap between germline ends came to 15 bases. CDR3 size: 15 residues. Germline V gene data show CDR1 as LNHDA and CDR2 as SQIVND (reference sequence). CDR3 nucleotide sequence: TGTGCCAGTAGTGCCCGGGACCGACAAAATTCACCCCTCCACTTT. Protein: CASSARDRQNSPLHF.

V usage is TRBV6-1 and J usage is TRBJ2-2; unclear D gene. The CDR3 is 13 amino acids. Germline V CDR1 and CDR2: MNHNS, SASEGT. Between the trimmed V and J ends, which lost 7 bases and 3 bases, there was a span of 9 bases. The CDR3 is CASNQRYTGELFF. In nucleotides, the CDR3 is TGTGCCAGCAATCAAAGATACACCGGGGAGCTGTTTTTT.

This clone was found once. This chain connects TRBV4-3 to TRBJ1-6; a possible D gene is TRBD1 (6 bases). Germline assignment: CDR1 LGHNA and CDR2 YSLEER. V shed 0 bases and J shed 7 bases, with 10 bases lying between them. The CDR3 is 15 residues long. The CDR3 DNA follows: TGCGCCAGCAGCCAAGAGCAGGGGCGAAATTCACCCCTCCACTTT. Residues: CASSQEQGRNSPLHF.

This clone was observed once. The chain carries TRBV30 and TRBJ2-7; D perhaps matches TRBD2 (5 bases). This CDR3 has 12 amino acids. V was shortened by 0 bases and J by 12 bases, with 15 bases between the two germline ends. CDR1 and CDR2 from the germline V gene are GTSNPN and SVGIG (reference sequence). CDR3 nucleotides: TGTGCCTGGAGTGTAGGGAGCGATTTAAGGTACTTC. Translated: CAWSVGSDLRYF.

The rearrangement joins TRBV5-1 to TRBJ2-1, with D uncertain. The CDR3 spans 15 residues. V was pared by 1 base and J by 4 bases, with 12 bases between. Germline CDR1 is SGHRS and CDR2 is YFSETQ. For the CDR3, the DNA is TGCGCCAGCAGCTTGAGGCCGGTCTTATACAATGAGCAGTTCTTC. Protein: CASSLRPVLYNEQFF.

The chain uses TRBV7-3 and TRBJ2-1; 8 bases align to TRBD1. Germline loops: CDR1 SGHTA, CDR2 FQGTGA. This CDR3 has 16 amino acids. Germline trimming cut 5 bases from V and 6 bases from J; bases unmatched to any gene: 12. The CDR3 protein is CASSRGGTGRLNEQFF. The CDR3 nucleotides read TGTGCCAGCAGCCGAGGGGGGACAGGTCGGCTCAATGAGCAGTTCTTC.

The chain has TRBV29-1 and TRBJ2-1; D remains ambiguous. Germline V gives CDR1 SQVTM, CDR2 ANQGSEA. The CDR3 is made up of 10 amino acids. With 7 bases removed from V and 9 bases from J, the gap between germline ends came to 10 bases. This chain's CDR3 is CSGGALEQFF. The CDR3 DNA reads as TGCAGCGGCGGAGCGCTTGAGCAGTTCTTC.

The V gene is TRBV5-1, the J gene TRBJ2-5; no clear D. V lost 1 base and J 4 bases, leaving 11 bases between the germline ends. Germline V gene data show CDR1 as SGHRS and CDR2 as YFSETQ. The CDR3 contains 14 residues. CDR3 in amino acids: CASSLYVNGETQYF. Written as DNA, the CDR3 is TGCGCCAGCAGCTTGTACGTTAACGGAGAGACCCAGTACTTC.

The chain recombines TRBV19 with TRBJ1-2; D is possibly TRBD1 (5 bases). The CDR3 has 12 amino acids. The V and J ends lost 4 bases and 5 bases respectively, with 8 bases between them. Germline-derived CDR1 and CDR2 are LNHDA and SQIVND (reference sequence). CDR3 protein: CASSRDAYGYTF. CDR3 in DNA: TGTGCCAGTAGTAGGGACGCGTATGGCTACACCTTC.

The V call is TRBV29-1, the J call TRBJ2-5, with TRBD1 as a possible D gene (6 bases). V was pared by 8 bases and J by 1 base, with 17 bases between. Per the germline V gene, CDR1 is SQVTM and CDR2 is ANQGSEA. This CDR3 is built from 14 residues. The CDR3 is CSTRDTRGQETQYF. The CDR3 DNA is TGCAGCACCAGGGACACCAGGGGCCAAGAGACCCAGTACTTC. Looking up the rest from reference TRBV29-1 and TRBJ2-5 gives the full variable domain: SAVISQKPSRDICQRGTSLTIQCQVDSQVTMMFWYRQQPGQSLTLIATANQGSEATYESGFVIDKFPISRPNLTFSTLTVSNMSPEDSSIYLCSTRDTRGQETQYFGPGTRLLVL.

The V and J genes are TRBV6-5 and TRBJ1-1; D uncertain. Trimming cost V 2 bases and J 2 bases, with 9 bases left between them. The CDR3 is 14 amino acids. Per germline, CDR1 MNHEY and CDR2 SVGAGI. DNA of the CDR3: TGTGCCAGCAGTTACAACAGAGATAACACTGAAGCTTTCTTT. Translating it yields CASSYNRDNTEAFF.

The V call is TRBV5-1, the J call TRBJ2-7; 8 bases are shared with TRBD1. The CDR3 extends over 16 amino acids. V trimming: 4 bases; J trimming: 4 bases; junction bases outside the gene matches: 13. Germline loops: CDR1 SGHRS, CDR2 YFSETQ. The CDR3 region is CASSPRPGQEAYEQYF. DNA of the CDR3: TGCGCCAGCAGCCCAAGACCGGGACAGGAGGCGTACGAGCAGTACTTC.

V and J are TRBV7-2 and TRBJ1-2, with 10 nucleotides matching TRBD1. This CDR3 region has 17 residues. Trimming removed 2 bases from V and 5 bases from J; junction bases left unmatched: 11. The germline CDR1 and CDR2 sequences are SGHTA and FQGNSA. CDR3 loop: CASSLLGLWDRGYGYTF. CDR3 coding DNA: TGTGCCAGCAGCTTACTAGGCTTATGGGACAGGGGATATGGCTACACCTTC.

The chain uses TRBV7-9 and TRBJ2-3, with a tentative D call TRBD1 (5 bases). This CDR3 spans 17 amino acids. Germline V lookup: CDR1 SEHNR, CDR2 FQNEAQ (reference sequence). Trimming pared 4 bases from V and 2 bases from J, leaving 19 bases between. The CDR3: CASSSGHTREFTDTQYF. The CDR3 DNA reads as TGTGCCAGCAGCTCTGGACACACGCGAGAGTTCACAGATACGCAGTATTTT.

V usage is TRBV30 and J usage is TRBJ2-5; 12 nucleotides match TRBD2. Trimming removed 4 bases from V and 1 base from J; junction bases left unmatched: 7. The germline V gene encodes CDR1 GTSNPN and CDR2 SVGIG (reference sequence). The CDR3 runs to 16 residues. DNA for the CDR3: TGTGCCTGGACCCCGGGACTAGCGGGTTTCCAAGAGACCCAGTACTTC. The encoded protein is CAWTPGLAGFQETQYF.

In this sample, this clone turned up a few times. This chain links TRBV11-2 with TRBJ2-7; 11 nucleotides align to TRBD1. With 5 bases clipped from V and 6 bases from J, the junction kept 9 bases outside the gene matches. The CDR3 sequence is 15 residues long. Per germline, CDR1 SGHAT and CDR2 FQNNGV. The CDR3: CASSIGQGAFSEQYF. The CDR3 DNA reads as TGTGCCAGCAGCATCGGACAGGGGGCTTTCAGCGAGCAGTACTTC. The full variable domain, its missing parts supplied by reference TRBV11-2 and TRBJ2-7, is EAGVAQSPRYKIIEKRQSVAFWCNPISGHATLYWYQQILGQGPKLLIQFQNNGVVDDSQLPKDRFSAERLKGVDSTLKIQPAKLEDSAVYLCASSIGQGAFSEQYFGPGTRLTVT.

V is TRBV5-1 and J is TRBJ2-3, with D possibly TRBD2 on 6 matching bases. This CDR3 has 13 residues. The V gene lost 4 bases and the J gene lost 7 bases, with 13 bases spanning the gap. Germline V gene data show CDR1 as SGHRS and CDR2 as YFSETQ. The CDR3 bases are TGCGCCAGCAGCCTGGCGGGGATAAATACGCAGTATTTT. This gives the protein CASSLAGINTQYF.

This clone was detected only a few times. CDR3 bases: TGCAGCGTCCGGGACAGGGGGCGAGGGGAGACCCAGTACTTC. As protein: CSVRDRGRGETQYF. V and J are TRBV29-1 and TRBJ2-5; 12 bases match TRBD1. The CDR3 is made up of 14 amino acids. Germline trimming cut 6 bases from V and 5 bases from J; bases unmatched to any gene: 7. Looked up from germline, CDR1 is SQVTM and CDR2 is ANQGSEA.